The 14 T cell receptor beta chains below come from one sample, sequenced in a study of Tregs in tolerant kidney transplant recipients. Assay used: immunoSEQ multiplex PCR; TCRdb lists only in-frame clones, some missing. The sample shows 69,000 or so clones, roughly 89% of them seen only once. Sequencing used CD4+ T cells from blood, obtained before the transplant. Receptor source: a human donor who received a combined kidney and bone marrow transplant.

The chain combines TRBV5-1 with TRBJ2-3; D remains unclear. From germline, CDR1 is SGHRS and CDR2 YFSETQ. Trimming left V 2 bases short and J 0 bases short, with 4 bases between. The CDR3 has 13 residues. CDR3 nucleotides: TGCGCCAGCAGCTTCCCTAGCACAGATACGCAGTATTTT. Residues: CASSFPSTDTQYF.

CDR3: CASSLRGLLNQPQHF. CDR3 coding DNA: TGTGCCAGCAGCTTAAGAGGCCTACTAAATCAGCCCCAGCATTTT. The chain combines TRBV7-2 with TRBJ1-5; D is unresolved. Germline loops: CDR1 SGHTA, CDR2 FQGNSA. V was trimmed by 2 bases and J by 4 bases, leaving 12 bases between them. This CDR3 comprises 15 residues.

This clone has a single count. The V call is TRBV9, the J call TRBJ2-1, with 14 bases aligning to TRBD2. The CDR3 is 15 residues long. The germline CDR1 and CDR2 sequences are SGDLS and YYNGEE. J lost 8 bases, V lost 2 bases, and 3 bases had no gene match. Here the CDR3 reads CASSVGTSGSHEQFF. The CDR3 DNA reads as TGTGCCAGCAGCGTGGGGACTAGCGGGAGCCATGAGCAGTTCTTC.

The chain uses TRBV10-3 and TRBJ2-1; D perhaps matches TRBD2 (5 bases). The ends were cut back, 10 bases at V and 8 bases at J, with 21 bases in the middle. This CDR3 contains 14 residues. CDR1 is ENHRY and CDR2 is SYGVKD in the germline V gene. In DNA form, the CDR3 reads TGTGCCACGACCCTGAGGGAAATTGGTGATGAGCAGTTCTTC. Translating gives CATTLREIGDEQFF.

The J gene is TRBJ1-5, the V gene TRBV7-8; D may be TRBD1 (5 bases). This CDR3 is 16 amino acids long. The V end lost 0 bases, the J end lost 1 base, and 10 bases lay between the germline ends. Germline V gene sequence: CDR1 SGHVS, CDR2 FQNEAQ. CDR3 DNA sequence: TGTGCCAGCAGCTTAGCGTGGGGCGAGAGCAATCAGCCCCAGCATTTT. Protein sequence: CASSLAWGESNQPQHF.

The V gene is TRBV15, the J gene TRBJ2-5; TRBD2 agrees at 11 bases. V trimming: 9 bases; J trimming: 1 base; junction bases outside the gene matches: 4. The germline CDR1 and CDR2 sequences are LNHNV and YYDKDF (reference sequence). The CDR3 is 14 residues long. CDR3 loop: CATATSGTQETQYF. CDR3 DNA: TGTGCCACTGCGACTAGCGGGACCCAAGAGACCCAGTACTTC.

In its sample, this clone was seen once. The CDR3 reads CASSVAITGELFF. The CDR3 DNA follows: TGTGCCAGCAGCGTAGCCATTACCGGGGAGCTGTTTTTT. This sequence joins TRBV9 and TRBJ2-2; D gene uncertain. The CDR3 consists of 13 residues. Germline V CDR1 and CDR2: SGDLS, YYNGEE. Trimming removed 0 bases at V and 5 bases at J, with 5 bases between.

This clone was seen a handful of times. This rearrangement joins TRBV6-1 to TRBJ1-1, with unresolved D. The germline V gene has CDR1 MNHNS and CDR2 SASEGT. The CDR3 is made up of 12 amino acids. In DNA, the CDR3 is TGTCGCTATGGTGTATCGAACACTGAAGCTTTCTTT. It encodes CRYGVSNTEAFF.

This chain links TRBV6-5 with TRBJ2-7, with TRBD1 matching 8 bases. V was clipped by 4 bases and J by 4 bases; unmatched bases: 12. Germline V gene sequence: CDR1 MNHEY, CDR2 SVGAGI. The length of the CDR3 is 16 residues. CDR3 sequence: CASSFLGTGFSYEQYF. Here the CDR3 DNA reads TGTGCCAGCAGTTTTCTCGGGACAGGCTTTAGTTACGAGCAGTACTTC.

This rearrangement joins TRBV19 to TRBJ1-2, with TRBD1 matching over 7 bases. The CDR3 has 16 residues. V dropped 3 bases and J dropped 2; count of bases not matched to a gene: 9. Germline values: CDR1 LNHDA, CDR2 SQIVND (reference sequence). CDR3 bases: TGTGCCAGTAGTATCCAAACAGGGGCAGGGAACTATGGCTACACCTTC. Translating gives CASSIQTGAGNYGYTF.

The rearrangement joins TRBV11-2 to TRBJ2-7; perhaps TRBD1 as D (8 bases). With 5 bases removed from V and 4 bases from J, the gap between germline ends came to 18 bases. Germline loops: CDR1 SGHAT, CDR2 FQNNGV. This CDR3 is built from 15 residues. The DNA for the CDR3 is TGTGCCAGCAGCACCGAACAGGGGGGGATTTACGAGCAGTACTTC. Its translation is CASSTEQGGIYEQYF.

The chain recombines TRBV5-1 with TRBJ2-2; 10 bases are shared with TRBD1. This CDR3 contains 16 residues. Germline lookup yields CDR1 SGHRS and CDR2 YFSETQ. J was trimmed by 2 bases and V by 3 bases; bases with no gene match: 4. The CDR3: CASSWGQGSNTGELFF. The DNA of the CDR3 is TGCGCCAGCAGCTGGGGACAGGGGTCCAACACCGGGGAGCTGTTTTTT.

The chain is built from TRBV9 and TRBJ2-3; TRBD1 might be the D (5 bases). Trimming took off 1 base at V and 9 bases at J, with 9 bases between the two ends. The CDR3 covers 12 residues. Germline values: CDR1 SGDLS, CDR2 YYNGEE. The CDR3 is CASSVQGGTQYF. The DNA of the CDR3 is TGTGCCAGCAGCGTACAGGGTGGCACGCAGTATTTT. Complete variable domain (other parts from reference TRBV9 and TRBJ2-3): DSGVTQTPKHLITATGQRVTLRCSPRSGDLSVYWYQQSLDQGLQFLIQYYNGEERAKGNILERFSAQQFPDLHSELNLSSLELGDSALYFCASSVQGGTQYFGPGTRLTVL.

The gene calls are TRBV2 and TRBJ2-5, with 9 nucleotides matching TRBD2. Trimming removed 6 bases from V and 2 bases from J; junction bases left unmatched: 4. Germline CDR1 is SNHLY and CDR2 is FYNNEI. This CDR3 comprises 14 residues. The CDR3 DNA is TGTGCCAGCAGCGGACTAGCGCGACAAGAGACCCAGTACTTC. Protein product: CASSGLARQETQYF.